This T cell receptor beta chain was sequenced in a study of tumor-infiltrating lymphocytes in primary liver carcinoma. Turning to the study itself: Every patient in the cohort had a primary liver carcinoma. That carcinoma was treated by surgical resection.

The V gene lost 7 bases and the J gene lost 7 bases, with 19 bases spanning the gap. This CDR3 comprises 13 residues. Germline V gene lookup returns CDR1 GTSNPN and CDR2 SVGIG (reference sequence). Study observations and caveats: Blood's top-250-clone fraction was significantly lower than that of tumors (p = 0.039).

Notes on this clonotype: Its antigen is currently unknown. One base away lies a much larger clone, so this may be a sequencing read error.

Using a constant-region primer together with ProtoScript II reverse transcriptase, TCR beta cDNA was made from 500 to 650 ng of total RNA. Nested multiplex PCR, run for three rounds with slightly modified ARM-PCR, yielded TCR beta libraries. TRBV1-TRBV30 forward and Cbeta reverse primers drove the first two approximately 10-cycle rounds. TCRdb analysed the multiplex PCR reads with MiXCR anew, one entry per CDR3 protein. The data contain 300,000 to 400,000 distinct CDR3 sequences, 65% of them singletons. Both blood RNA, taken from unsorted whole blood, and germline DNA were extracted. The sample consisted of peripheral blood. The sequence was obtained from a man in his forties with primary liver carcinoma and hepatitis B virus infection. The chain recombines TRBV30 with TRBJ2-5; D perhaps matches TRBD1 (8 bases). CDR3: CALNTGGAGTQYF. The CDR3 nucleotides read TGTGCCTTAAACACAGGGGGGGCAGGGACCCAGTACTTC.